This TCR beta chain was identified during a study of long-term antiretroviral therapy in people with HIV. Overall study: The earliest samples came about a decade before the 2015 immediate-ART recommendation.

As concerns this clone: The target antigen is unknown.

Between the trimmed V and J ends, which lost 0 bases and 4 bases, there was a span of 4 bases. The CDR3 runs 13 residues. Germline V gives CDR1 SGHTA, CDR2 FQGTGA. Investigators performed immunoSEQ version v3.0 at survey level. About 35,000-50,000 T-cell genomes per sample were the sequencing target. The method was immunoSEQ multiplex PCR; TCRdb's version includes in-frame clones alone and lacks a portion of them. The sample records 20,000 to 25,000 clones, roughly 80% being singletons. Broader study findings: Blood sampling spanned 2004 to 2017, possibly under older ART regimens. Repertoires with HIV possessed tighter CDR3 length spans than those of controls.

The source material was unsorted PBMCs, sampled 1.9 years after starting antiretroviral therapy. This receptor was identified in a woman between 50 and 59 years old with HIV. The chain is built from TRBV7-3 and TRBJ1-5; the D is unclear. CDR3 sequence (DNA): TGTGCCAGCAGCTTAACCCAGAATCAGCCCCAGCATTTT. It is translated as CASSLTQNQPQHF.